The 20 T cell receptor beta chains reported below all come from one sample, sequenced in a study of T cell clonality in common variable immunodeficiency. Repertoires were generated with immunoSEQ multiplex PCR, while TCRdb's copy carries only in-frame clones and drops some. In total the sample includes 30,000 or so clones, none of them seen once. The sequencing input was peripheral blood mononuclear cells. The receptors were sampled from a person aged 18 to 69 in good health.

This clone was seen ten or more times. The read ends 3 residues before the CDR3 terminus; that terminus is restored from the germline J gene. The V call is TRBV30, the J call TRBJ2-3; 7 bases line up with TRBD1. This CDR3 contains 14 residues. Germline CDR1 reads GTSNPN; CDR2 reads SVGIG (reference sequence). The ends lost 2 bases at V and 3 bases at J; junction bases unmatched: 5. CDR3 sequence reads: CAWSMTGRTDTQYF. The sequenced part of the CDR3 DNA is TGTGCCTGGAGTATGACAGGGAGAACAGATACG.

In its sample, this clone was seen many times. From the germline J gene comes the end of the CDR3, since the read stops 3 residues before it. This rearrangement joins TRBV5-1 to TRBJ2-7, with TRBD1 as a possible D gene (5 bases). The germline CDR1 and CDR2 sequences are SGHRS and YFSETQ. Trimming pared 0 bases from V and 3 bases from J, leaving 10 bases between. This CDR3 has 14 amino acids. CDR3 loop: CASSLAGSIYEQYF. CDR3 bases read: TGCGCCAGCAGCTTGGCAGGGTCAATCTACGAG.

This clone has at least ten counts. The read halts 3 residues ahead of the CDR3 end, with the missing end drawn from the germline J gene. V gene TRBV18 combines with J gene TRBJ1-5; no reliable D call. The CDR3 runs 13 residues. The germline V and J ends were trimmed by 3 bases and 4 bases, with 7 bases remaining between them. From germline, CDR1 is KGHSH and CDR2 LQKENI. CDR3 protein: CASSPGGNQPQHF. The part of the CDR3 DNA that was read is TGTGCCAGCTCACCTGGAGGGAATCAGCCC. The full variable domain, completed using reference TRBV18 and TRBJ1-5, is NAGVMQNPRHLVRRRGQEARLRCSPMKGHSHVYWYRQLPEEGLKFMVYLQKENIIDESGMPKERFSAEFPKEGPSILRIQQVVRGDSAAYFCASSPGGNQPQHFGDGTRLSIL.

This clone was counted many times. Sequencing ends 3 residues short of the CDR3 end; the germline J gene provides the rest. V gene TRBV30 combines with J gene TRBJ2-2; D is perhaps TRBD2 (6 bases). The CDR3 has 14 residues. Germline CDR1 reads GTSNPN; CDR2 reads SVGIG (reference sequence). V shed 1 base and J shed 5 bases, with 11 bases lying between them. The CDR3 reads CAWSGGLLTGELFF. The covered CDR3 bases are TGTGCCTGGAGTGGGGGACTCCTTACCGGGGAG.

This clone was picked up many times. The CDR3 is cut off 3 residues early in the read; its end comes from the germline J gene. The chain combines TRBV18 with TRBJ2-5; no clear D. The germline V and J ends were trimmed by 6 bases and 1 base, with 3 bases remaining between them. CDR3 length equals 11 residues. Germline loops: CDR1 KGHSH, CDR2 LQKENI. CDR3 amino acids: CASSSQETQYF. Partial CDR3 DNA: TGTGCCAGCTCCTCCCAAGAGACC.

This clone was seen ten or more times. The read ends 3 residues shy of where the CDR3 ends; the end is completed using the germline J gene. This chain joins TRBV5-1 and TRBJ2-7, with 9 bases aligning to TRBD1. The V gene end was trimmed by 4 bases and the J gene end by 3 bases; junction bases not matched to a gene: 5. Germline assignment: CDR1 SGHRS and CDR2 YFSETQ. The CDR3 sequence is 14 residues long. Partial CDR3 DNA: TGCGCCAGCAGCGCGTTGGGACAGGGCTACGAG. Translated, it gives CASSALGQGYE. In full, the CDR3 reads CASSALGQGYEQYF.

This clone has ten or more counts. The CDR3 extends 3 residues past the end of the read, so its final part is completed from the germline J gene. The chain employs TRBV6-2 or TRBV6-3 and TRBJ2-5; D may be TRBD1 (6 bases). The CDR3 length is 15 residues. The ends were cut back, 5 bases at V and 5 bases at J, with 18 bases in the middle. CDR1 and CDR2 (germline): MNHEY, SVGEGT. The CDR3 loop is CASSEGQPSRETQYF. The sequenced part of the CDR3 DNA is TGTGCCAGCAGTGAGGGACAACCAAGCCGGGAGACC.

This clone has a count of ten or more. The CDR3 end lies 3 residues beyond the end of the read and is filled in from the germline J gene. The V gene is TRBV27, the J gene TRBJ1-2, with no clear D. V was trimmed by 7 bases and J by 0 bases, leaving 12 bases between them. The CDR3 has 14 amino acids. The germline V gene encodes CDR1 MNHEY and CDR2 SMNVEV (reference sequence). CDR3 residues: CASKEGPPNYGYTF. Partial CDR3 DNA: TGTGCCAGCAAGGAGGGCCCTCCTAACTATGGC.

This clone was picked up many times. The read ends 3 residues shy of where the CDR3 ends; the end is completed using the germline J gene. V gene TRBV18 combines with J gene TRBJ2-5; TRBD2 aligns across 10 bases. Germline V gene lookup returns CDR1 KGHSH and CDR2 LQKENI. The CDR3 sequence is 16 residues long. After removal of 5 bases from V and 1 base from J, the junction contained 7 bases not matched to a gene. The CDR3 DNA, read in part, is TGTGCCAGCTCAACCGGGACTAGCGCCGGCCAAGAGACC. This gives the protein CASSTGTSAGQET. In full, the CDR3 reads CASSTGTSAGQETQYF.

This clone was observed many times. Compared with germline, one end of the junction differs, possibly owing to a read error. CDR3 bases read: TGTGCTAGCAGAGAGGGCTCGGGAGCGGGGCAGGGGGCGAACGAG. Its translation: CASREGSGAGQGANE. The whole CDR3 reads CASREGSGAGQGANEQYF. V is TRBV7-7 and J is TRBJ2-7; perhaps TRBD1 as D (8 bases). The CDR3 is cut off 3 residues early in the read; its end comes from the germline J gene. CDR3 length: 18 amino acids. Germline-derived CDR1 and CDR2 are SSHAT and FNYEAQ (reference sequence).

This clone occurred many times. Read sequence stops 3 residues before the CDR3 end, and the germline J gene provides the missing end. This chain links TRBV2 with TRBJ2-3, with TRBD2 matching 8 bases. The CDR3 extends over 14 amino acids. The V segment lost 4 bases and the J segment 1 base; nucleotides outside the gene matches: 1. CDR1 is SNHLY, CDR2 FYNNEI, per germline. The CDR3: CASSGRGGTDTQYF. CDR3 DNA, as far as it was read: TGTGCCAGCAGTGGGCGGGGGGGCACAGATACG.

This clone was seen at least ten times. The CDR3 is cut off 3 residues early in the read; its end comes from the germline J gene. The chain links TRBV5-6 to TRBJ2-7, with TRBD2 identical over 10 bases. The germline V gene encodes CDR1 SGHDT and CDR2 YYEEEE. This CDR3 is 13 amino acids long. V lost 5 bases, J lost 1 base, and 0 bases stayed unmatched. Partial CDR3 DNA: TGTGCCAGCAGTAGCGGGGGGTCCTACGAG. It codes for CASSSGGSYE. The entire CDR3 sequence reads CASSSGGSYEQYF.

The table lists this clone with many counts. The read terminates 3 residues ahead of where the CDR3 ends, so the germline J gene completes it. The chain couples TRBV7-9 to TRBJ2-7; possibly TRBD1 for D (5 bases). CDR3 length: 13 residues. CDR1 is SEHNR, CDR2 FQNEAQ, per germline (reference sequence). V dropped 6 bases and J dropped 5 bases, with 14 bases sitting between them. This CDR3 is CASRGPLVDEQYF. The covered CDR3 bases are TGTGCCAGCAGGGGGCCACTGGTCGACGAG.

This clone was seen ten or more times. The CDR3 sequence: CASSIAQETGGSAGELFF. CDR3 bases read: TGTGCCAGTAGTATAGCTCAGGAGACAGGGGGATCCGCCGGGGAG. The chain combines TRBV19 with TRBJ2-2; TRBD1 agrees at 9 bases. The read gets to within 3 residues of the CDR3 end, and the germline J gene fills in the rest. J gave up 6 bases and V 1 base, and 12 bases lay outside the gene matches. CDR3 length equals 18 residues. Germline V CDR1 and CDR2: LNHDA, SQIVND (reference sequence).

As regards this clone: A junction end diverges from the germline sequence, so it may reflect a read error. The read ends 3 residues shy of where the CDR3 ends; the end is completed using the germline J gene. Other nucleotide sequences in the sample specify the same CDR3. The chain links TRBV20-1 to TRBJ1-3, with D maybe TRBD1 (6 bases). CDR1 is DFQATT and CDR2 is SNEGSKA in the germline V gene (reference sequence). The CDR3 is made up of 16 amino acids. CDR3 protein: CSAGMGGGGYGNTIYF. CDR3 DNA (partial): TGCAGTGCCGGCATGGGAGGGGGTGGCTATGGAAACACG.

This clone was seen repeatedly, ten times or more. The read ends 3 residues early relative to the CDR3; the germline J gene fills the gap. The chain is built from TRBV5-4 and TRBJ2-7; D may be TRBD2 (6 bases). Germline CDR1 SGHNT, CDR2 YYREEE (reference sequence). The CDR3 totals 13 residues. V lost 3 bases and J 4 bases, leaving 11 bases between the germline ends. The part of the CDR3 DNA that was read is TGTGCCAGCAGCTCGGACTATACTTACGAG. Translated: CASSSDYTYE. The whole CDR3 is CASSSDYTYEQYF.

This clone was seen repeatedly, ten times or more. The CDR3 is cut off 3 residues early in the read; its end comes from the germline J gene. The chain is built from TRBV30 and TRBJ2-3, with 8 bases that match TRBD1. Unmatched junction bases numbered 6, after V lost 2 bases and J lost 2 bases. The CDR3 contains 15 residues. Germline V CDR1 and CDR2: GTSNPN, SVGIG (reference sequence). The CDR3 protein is CAWSPTGGITDTQYF. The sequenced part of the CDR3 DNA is TGTGCCTGGAGTCCAACAGGGGGAATCACAGATACG.

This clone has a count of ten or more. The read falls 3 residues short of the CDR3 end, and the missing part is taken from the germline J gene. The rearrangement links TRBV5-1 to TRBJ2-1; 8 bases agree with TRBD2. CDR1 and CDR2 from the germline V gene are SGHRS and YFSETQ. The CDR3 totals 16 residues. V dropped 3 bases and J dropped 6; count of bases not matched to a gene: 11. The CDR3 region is CASSSNAVTSGNEQFF. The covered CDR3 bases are TGCGCCAGCAGCTCCAATGCCGTTACTAGCGGCAATGAG.

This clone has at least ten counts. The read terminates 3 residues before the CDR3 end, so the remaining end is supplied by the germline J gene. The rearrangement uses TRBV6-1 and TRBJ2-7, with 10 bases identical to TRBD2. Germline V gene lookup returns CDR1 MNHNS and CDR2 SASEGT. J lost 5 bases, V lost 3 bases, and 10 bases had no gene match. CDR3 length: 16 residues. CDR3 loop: CASSDASSGRWNEQYF. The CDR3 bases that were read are TGTGCCAGCAGTGATGCCTCTAGCGGGAGATGGAACGAG.

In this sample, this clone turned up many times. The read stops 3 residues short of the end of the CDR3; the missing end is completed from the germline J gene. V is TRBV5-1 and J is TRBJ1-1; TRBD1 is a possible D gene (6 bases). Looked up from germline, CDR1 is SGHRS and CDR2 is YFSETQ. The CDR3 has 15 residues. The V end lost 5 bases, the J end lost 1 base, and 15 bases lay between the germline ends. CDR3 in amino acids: CASSRLPTGNTEAFF. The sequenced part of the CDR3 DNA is TGCGCCAGCAGTCGGCTCCCGACAGGGAACACTGAA.